What follows are 8 T cell receptor beta chains derived from one specimen sequenced in a study of T cell responses to AZD1222 COVID-19 vaccine. Clones were read by immunoSEQ multiplex PCR, and TCRdb kept only the in-frame ones, dropping some. The repertoire includes 95,000 or so clones, roughly 92% of them detected once, and around 8.3% sits in the top ten. Material: peripheral blood, obtained 28 days after the second AZD1222 dose. Source of these receptors: an adult who received the AZD1222 COVID-19 vaccine.

V gene TRBV5-1 combines with J gene TRBJ1-5; D possibly corresponds to TRBD1 (5 bases). V dropped 3 bases and J dropped 5 bases, with 12 bases sitting between them. Germline CDR1 is SGHRS and CDR2 is YFSETQ. CDR3 length equals 14 residues. The CDR3 DNA is TGCGCCAGCAGCTATCAGGGAATCCATCAGCCCCAGCATTTT. Its protein product is CASSYQGIHQPQHF.

The chain has TRBV28 and TRBJ2-2; D is unresolved. This CDR3 has 18 amino acids. Trimming took off 5 bases at V and 1 base at J, with 20 bases between the two ends. CDR1 and CDR2 from the germline V gene are MDHEN and SYDVKM. The CDR3 region has the DNA TGTGCCAGCAGTCCCACCTCGTGGCCGATCCAGAACACCGGGGAGCTGTTTTTT. Its translation is CASSPTSWPIQNTGELFF.

This chain connects TRBV19 to TRBJ1-1; 8 bases agree with TRBD1. The V and J ends lost 10 bases and 7 bases, in that order; junction bases with no gene match: 8. This CDR3 is built from 12 residues. CDR1 LNHDA and CDR2 SQIVND come from the germline V gene (reference sequence). In DNA form, the CDR3 reads TGTGCCATCAGGGACAGGCACCATGAAGCTTTCTTT. Translated, it gives CAIRDRHHEAFF.

This chain links TRBV5-1 with TRBJ1-1, with D unclear. Germline values: CDR1 SGHRS, CDR2 YFSETQ. Trimming pared 4 bases from V and 2 bases from J, leaving 9 bases between. This CDR3 is 13 amino acids long. CDR3 sequence (DNA): TGCGCCAGCAGCCCATCTTTAAACACTGAAGCTTTCTTT. Translation gives CASSPSLNTEAFF.

The CDR3 spells CASSPDNPSGYTF. CDR3 DNA: TGTGCCAGCAGCCCAGACAACCCATCTGGCTACACCTTC. The chain carries TRBV7-9 and TRBJ1-2, with no clear D. Between the trimmed V and J ends, which lost 5 bases and 7 bases, there was a span of 14 bases. The germline V gene encodes CDR1 SEHNR and CDR2 FQNEAQ (reference sequence). The length of the CDR3 is 13 residues.

The chain employs TRBV11-3 and TRBJ2-5; 13 positions agree with TRBD2. Germline V CDR1 and CDR2: SGHNT, YENEEA. With 4 bases clipped from V and 4 bases from J, the junction kept 12 bases outside the gene matches. This CDR3 region has 18 residues. The DNA of the CDR3 is TGTGCCAGCAGCTCCGGTCCCGGGACTAGCGGGACCCCAGAGACCCAGTACTTC. Translating it yields CASSSGPGTSGTPETQYF.

The chain carries TRBV14 and TRBJ2-1, with D possibly TRBD1 on 6 matching bases. Trimming took off 3 bases at V and 2 bases at J, with 20 bases between the two ends. This CDR3 region has 18 residues. Germline lookup yields CDR1 SGHDN and CDR2 FVKESK. The CDR3 protein is CASSQSTTRGLAYNEQFF. The CDR3 nucleotides are TGTGCCAGCAGCCAGTCTACCACCAGGGGTTTAGCCTACAATGAGCAGTTCTTC.

This sequence joins TRBV4-3 and TRBJ2-1; possible D gene TRBD2, 6 bases. The length of the CDR3 is 12 residues. Germline V lookup: CDR1 LGHNA, CDR2 YSLEER. V lost 3 bases and J 11 bases, leaving 11 bases between the germline ends. For the CDR3, the DNA is TGCGCCAGCAGCCAGTTCGGGAGCCAGCAGTTCTTC. Its translation is CASSQFGSQQFF.